A selection of T cell receptor beta chains follows, all from one sample in a study of blood T cell repertoires in COVID-19. The table came from immunoSEQ multiplex PCR; TCRdb's copy has only in-frame clones and leaves some out. This sample has around 100,000 clones, with around nine tenths found just once. The sample consisted of peripheral blood. Receptors were obtained from an elderly woman in a cohort sampled during active COVID-19. CDR3s include the opening cysteine and the closing phenylalanine or tryptophan. Fields, in order: V gene, D gene, clone size, J gene, CDR3 protein, CDR3 DNA. The D gene is left open where the match is weak. Only some rows state a clone size, as once, few, many or a class for expanded clones.

>TRBV7-9|TRBD1|-|TRBJ2-4
CASNPKTGGRDIQYF
TGTGCCAGCAACCCGAAGACAGGGGGCCGAGACATTCAGTACTTC
>TRBV28|-|once|TRBJ2-7
CASSPTYIREYEQYF
TGTGCCAGCAGTCCTACGTATATCCGAGAGTACGAGCAGTACTTC
>TRBV27|TRBD2|-|TRBJ2-3
CASTRLAGADTQYF
TGTGCCAGCACTAGACTAGCGGGAGCAGATACGCAGTATTTT
>TRBV5-4|-|-|TRBJ1-1
CASTPTARRDTEAFF
TGTGCCAGCACACCTACCGCTCGGAGGGACACTGAAGCTTTCTTT
>TRBV19|TRBD2|-|TRBJ2-7
CASTSGGLGSEQYF
TGTGCCAGTACCTCTGGGGGACTAGGATCCGAGCAGTACTTC
>TRBV3-1/TRBV3-2|-|-|TRBJ1-4
CASSQGVGGVNEKLFF
TGTGCCAGCAGCCAAGGAGTAGGAGGGGTGAATGAAAAACTGTTTTTT
>TRBV2|-|-|TRBJ2-1
CANRGGVNEQFF
TGTGCCAACAGGGGCGGGGTTAATGAGCAGTTCTTC
>TRBV7-7|TRBD2|-|TRBJ2-3
CASSLDGGVTDTQYF
TGTGCTAGCAGCTTAGACGGGGGGGTCACAGATACGCAGTATTTT
>TRBV28|-|once|TRBJ2-7
CASSFSRASYEQYF
TGTGCCAGCAGTTTTAGCAGGGCCTCCTACGAGCAGTACTTC
>TRBV10-1|TRBD2|-|TRBJ2-1
CASSEAAGGYNEQFF
TGCGCCAGCAGTGAAGCGGCGGGAGGGTACAATGAGCAGTTCTTC
>TRBV30|TRBD1|-|TRBJ1-2
CAWSKTGEGYTF
TGTGCCTGGAGTAAGACAGGGGAAGGCTACACCTTC
>TRBV19|-|-|TRBJ1-3
CATRQGNKNTIYF
TGTGCCACTCGGCAGGGGAACAAAAACACCATATATTTT
>TRBV11-3|-|-|TRBJ1-4
CASTRGGELFF
TGTGCCAGCACCCGGGGGGGGGAACTGTTTTTT
>TRBV5-1|TRBD2|-|TRBJ2-7
CASSLGLAGGRASFYEQYF
TGCGCCAGCAGCTTGGGGCTAGCGGGGGGGCGCGCATCCTTTTACGAGCAGTACTTC
>TRBV3-1/TRBV3-2|-|-|TRBJ2-7
CASSLNGRSYEQYF
TGTGCCAGCAGCCTTAACGGGAGATCCTACGAGCAGTACTTC
>TRBV5-1|TRBD1|-|TRBJ2-5
CASSLGVRGRGQETQYF
TGCGCCAGCAGCTTGGGGGTCAGGGGGCGAGGTCAAGAGACCCAGTACTTC
>TRBV6-5|-|-|TRBJ1-1
CASDRRPPFEAFF
TGTGCCAGCGACAGGCGACCTCCCTTTGAAGCTTTCTTT
>TRBV6-5|TRBD1|-|TRBJ1-1
CASDRGMNTEAFF
TGTGCCAGCGACAGGGGCATGAACACTGAAGCTTTCTTT
>TRBV5-1|TRBD1|-|TRBJ2-3
CASSATGTDTADTQYF
TGCGCCAGCAGCGCTACCGGGACAGATACCGCAGATACGCAGTATTTT
>TRBV3-1/TRBV3-2|TRBD2|-|TRBJ2-1
CASSRGTSGLSYNEQFF
TGTGCCAGCAGCCGGGGGACTAGCGGCCTCTCCTACAATGAGCAGTTCTTC
>TRBV4-2|TRBD1|-|TRBJ2-3
CASSIRGQQNSDTQYF
TGTGCCAGCAGCATCAGGGGGCAGCAGAATTCAGATACGCAGTATTTT
>TRBV5-1|TRBD1|-|TRBJ2-7
CASSRQGPSYEQYF
TGCGCCAGCAGTAGACAGGGCCCCTCCTACGAGCAGTACTTC
>TRBV19|-|-|TRBJ1-6
CASSSDRDNYSPLHF
TGTGCCAGTAGTTCCGATCGGGACAACTATTCACCCCTCCACTTT
>TRBV28|TRBD2|-|TRBJ2-1
CASRLAGGSEQFF
TGTGCCAGCAGACTAGCGGGGGGTAGTGAGCAGTTCTTC
>TRBV7-2|-|-|TRBJ2-7
CASSFDSLYEQYF
TGTGCCAGCAGCTTCGACAGCCTCTACGAGCAGTACTTC
>TRBV30|-|-|TRBJ1-2
CAWSVKGVVQGYTF
TGTGCCTGGAGTGTAAAAGGGGTTGTTCAGGGCTACACCTTC
>TRBV12-3/TRBV12-4|TRBD1|-|TRBJ2-7
CASSLTGAYEQYF
TGTGCCAGCAGCCTGACAGGGGCCTACGAGCAGTACTTC
>TRBV6-5|-|-|TRBJ1-6
CASSSPGSPLHF
TGTGCCAGCAGTTCCCCAGGGTCACCCCTCCACTTT
>TRBV19|-|once|TRBJ1-2
CATQPGGTPEAGGYTF
TGTGCCACCCAACCCGGCGGAACCCCTGAGGCCGGAGGCTACACCTTC
>TRBV5-6|-|-|TRBJ1-2
CASSLNSYYGYTF
TGTGCCAGCAGCTTGAATAGTTACTATGGCTACACCTTC
>TRBV5-1|TRBD2|few|TRBJ2-1
CASSVTSGRAGEQFF
TGCGCCAGCAGCGTTACTAGCGGGAGGGCTGGTGAGCAGTTCTTC
>TRBV19|TRBD1|-|TRBJ2-3
CASSIAPPGTGSSTDTQYF
TGTGCCAGTAGTATAGCCCCTCCGGGGACAGGGTCTAGCACAGATACGCAGTATTTT
>TRBV28|TRBD1|-|TRBJ1-6
CASSFGTGGNSPLHF
TGTGCCAGCAGCTTCGGGACAGGGGGCAATTCACCCCTCCACTTT
>TRBV11-2|TRBD2|-|TRBJ2-1
CASSLGLAGNEQFF
TGTGCCAGCAGCTTGGGACTAGCGGGAAATGAGCAGTTCTTC
>TRBV7-7|-|-|TRBJ1-1
CASSLAPHTEAFF
TGTGCTAGCAGCTTAGCCCCTCACACTGAAGCTTTCTTT